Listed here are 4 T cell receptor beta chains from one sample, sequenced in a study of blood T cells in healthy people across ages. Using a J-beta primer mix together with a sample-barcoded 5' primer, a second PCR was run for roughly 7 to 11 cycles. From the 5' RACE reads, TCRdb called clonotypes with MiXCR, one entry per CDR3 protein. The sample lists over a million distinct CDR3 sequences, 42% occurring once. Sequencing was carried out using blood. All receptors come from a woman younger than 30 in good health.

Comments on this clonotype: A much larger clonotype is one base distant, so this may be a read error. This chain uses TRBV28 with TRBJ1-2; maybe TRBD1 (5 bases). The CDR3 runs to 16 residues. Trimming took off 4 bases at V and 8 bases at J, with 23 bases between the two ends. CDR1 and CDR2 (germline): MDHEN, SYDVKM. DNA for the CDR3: TGTGCCAGCAGTTCCGGAGACCAGGGAGCCCCTGGGGGCTACACCTTC. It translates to CASSSGDQGAPGGYTF.

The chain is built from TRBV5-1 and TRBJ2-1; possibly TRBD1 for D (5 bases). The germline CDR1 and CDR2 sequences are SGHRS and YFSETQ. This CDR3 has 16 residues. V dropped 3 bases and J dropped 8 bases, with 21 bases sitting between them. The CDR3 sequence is CASSSGAVIYSDEQFF. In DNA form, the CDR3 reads TGCGCCAGCAGCTCTGGGGCGGTGATTTATTCGGATGAGCAGTTCTTC.

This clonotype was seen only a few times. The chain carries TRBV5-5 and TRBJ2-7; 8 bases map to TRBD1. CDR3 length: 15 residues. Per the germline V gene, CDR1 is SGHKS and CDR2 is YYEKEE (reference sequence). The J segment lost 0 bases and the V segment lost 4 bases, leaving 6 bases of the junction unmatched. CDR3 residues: CASSIGQGSSYEQYF. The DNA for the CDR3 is TGTGCCAGCAGCATAGGACAGGGTTCCTCCTACGAGCAGTACTTC. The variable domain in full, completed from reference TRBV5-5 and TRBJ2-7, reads DAGVTQSPTHLIKTRGQQVTLRCSPISGHKSVSWYQQVLGQGPQFIFQYYEKEERGRGNFPDRFSARQFPNYSSELNVNALLLGDSALYLCASSIGQGSSYEQYFGPGTRLTVT.

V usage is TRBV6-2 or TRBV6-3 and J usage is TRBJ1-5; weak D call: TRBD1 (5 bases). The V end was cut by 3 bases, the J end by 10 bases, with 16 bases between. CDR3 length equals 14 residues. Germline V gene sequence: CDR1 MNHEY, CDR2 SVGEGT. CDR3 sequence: CASSYGGRLSPQHF. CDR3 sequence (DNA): TGTGCCAGCAGTTATGGGGGACGGTTGTCACCCCAGCATTTT.